This T cell receptor (beta chain) was sequenced for a study of T cells after yellow fever vaccination. Worth noting for this clonotype: Its cognate antigen is unknown.

The CDR3 length is 12 residues. Per germline, CDR1 SQVTM and CDR2 ANQGSEA. V lost 5 bases to trimming and J lost 0 bases, with 7 bases between them. Study-wide points: The secondary response showed a weaker magnitude and a faster peak, day 5 versus 15.

TCRdb reanalysed the 5' RACE reads using MiXCR and keeps one entry per CDR3 protein. The sample lists about 340,000 distinct CDR3 sequences, 12% occurring once. Sequencing was performed on CD4+ T cells sorted from PBMCs, taken 15 days after the yellow fever booster vaccination. The chain links TRBV29-1 to TRBJ1-1; D not resolved. The TCR originated in a young man who received the YFV17D yellow fever vaccine. The DNA for the CDR3 is TGCAGCGTTAGTTCCATGAACACTGAAGCTTTCTTT. Translating it yields CSVSSMNTEAFF.